This T cell receptor (beta chain) was observed in a study of T cell changes during pregnancy in multiple sclerosis. This table comes from immunoSEQ multiplex PCR, and its TCRdb copy is limited to in-frame clones, with some not included. The table lists approximately 90,000 clones, about nine tenths of them singletons. The V end lost 5 bases, the J end lost 4 bases, and 14 bases lay between the germline ends. The CDR3 is made up of 15 amino acids. Germline values: CDR1 MDHEN, CDR2 SYDVKM. The rearrangement joins TRBV28 to TRBJ1-4; D perhaps matches TRBD1 (6 bases). The sequences come from peripheral blood, collected after pregnancy. The sequence was collected from a female donor in good health, enrolled as a control in a pregnancy study. This CDR3 reads CASSLRGQHNEKLFF. CDR3 in DNA: TGTGCCAGCAGTCTCCGGGGACAACATAATGAAAAACTGTTTTTT.